The subject of this entry is one T cell receptor (beta chain). V lost 7 bases, J lost 0 bases, and 12 bases lay in between. The CDR3 has 14 residues. Germline-derived CDR1 and CDR2 are LGHDT and YNNKEL (reference sequence). Each participant's cohort was designated according to participant-reported clinical history. Only in-frame clones appear in the TCRdb table, and some are missing; sequencing was by immunoSEQ multiplex PCR. The sample shows about 140,000 clones, approximately 80% of them seen only once. These data belong to a study of blood T cell repertoires in COVID-19. As for the study in general: The samples span acute and convalescent COVID-19 from the United States, Italy and Spain.

Sequenced sample: PBMCs or T cells enriched from blood (not recorded which). The TCR comes from a woman aged 45-65 years who had recovered from COVID-19. The rearrangement joins TRBV3-1 (or the pseudogene TRBV3-2) to TRBJ1-2; the D gene is possibly TRBD1 (6 bases). The CDR3 nucleotides read TGTGCCAGCAACTACAGGGCTTCTAACTATGGCTACACCTTC. As protein: CASNYRASNYGYTF.